This T cell receptor beta chain was found in a study of blood T cell repertoires in COVID-19. Study as a whole: The cDNA or gDNA used as material had been derived from T cells, B-cell-depleted T cells, or PBMCs.

Original analysis: Amplification of reference gene primers provided the estimated nucleated cell counts. Profiled with immunoSEQ multiplex PCR; TCRdb holds only in-frame clones, not every one. V and J calls and clone size are as listed in that table; D and trimming were resolved from the DNA. The sample holds 200,000 to 250,000 clones, roughly four fifths seen once. Seattle-derived patients entered the study during active infection and were followed longitudinally. Trimming cost V 4 bases and J 7 bases; bases outside gene matches: 19. The CDR3 runs to 19 residues. Germline V gene data show CDR1 as SGHTA and CDR2 as FQGNSA.

The J gene is TRBJ2-7, the V gene TRBV7-2; 13 bases fit TRBD2. The clonotype originates from a woman of 80 years or more with COVID-19, enrolled during active disease. Sequenced material: peripheral blood. The CDR3 nucleotides are TGTGCCAGCAGCTCGTACTCCGGGACTAGCGGGACCCGACGGAAGGAGCAGTACTTC. Amino acid sequence: CASSSYSGTSGTRRKEQYF.